This T cell receptor (beta chain) is drawn from a study of blood T cell repertoires in COVID-19. Study details: In each case, the material was cDNA or gDNA derived from T cells, B-cell-depleted T cells, or PBMCs.

How the authors handled the data: Counts of nucleated cells, estimated from reference gene primer amplification, were obtained. Measured with immunoSEQ multiplex PCR; TCRdb has only the in-frame clones, and not every one. The V and J calls and clone size come from that table; D and trimming were worked out from the DNA. The data show tens of thousands of clones, with roughly 82% seen just once and around 20% held by the top ten. Trimming took off 3 bases at V and 2 bases at J, with 13 bases between the two ends. Germline V gene lookup returns CDR1 GTSNPN and CDR2 SVGIG (reference sequence). The CDR3 is 15 residues long.

Sequencing used peripheral blood. The sequence was collected from a human donor in a cohort sampled during active COVID-19. The rearrangement joins TRBV30 to TRBJ2-2, with D possibly matching TRBD1 (6 bases). CDR3 protein: CAWSSQDRNTGELFF. The CDR3 DNA sequence: TGTGCCTGGAGCTCACAGGACAGAAACACCGGGGAGCTGTTTTTT.